These T cell receptor beta chains were read from a single sample in a study of T cells in Graves' hyperthyroidism and ophthalmopathy. MiXCR, run by TCRdb on the multiplex PCR reads, gives a single entry per CDR3 protein. The repertoire consists of 600,000 to 800,000 distinct CDR3 sequences, with roughly a third occurring once and the leading ten covering roughly 30%. The sample was blood. The receptors originated from a middle-aged woman with Graves' hyperthyroidism. CDR3s include the opening cysteine and the closing phenylalanine or tryptophan. D genes are given only for firm matches. Expanded clones are given a class, and other clones once, few, many or no size at all.

NA	TRBV7-2	TRBJ2-6	NA	TGTGCCAGCATGATGACAGGGACTTATTGGGCCAACGTCCTGACTTTC	CASMMTGTYWANVLTF
NA	TRBV15	TRBJ1-2	many	TGTGCCACCAGCAGGGTTGACAGGTTCTATGGCTACACCTTC	CATSRVDRFYGYTF
TRBD1	TRBV19	TRBJ1-5	many	TGTGCCAGTCTGGACAGGGTCTATAGCAATCAGCCCCAGCATTTT	CASLDRVYSNQPQHF
NA	TRBV7-2	TRBJ1-2	NA	TGTGCCAGCAACTATGGGGGCGCATTAGCTGGCTACACCTTC	CASNYGGALAGYTF
NA	TRBV7-2	TRBJ1-1	few	TGTGCCAGCAGCTTAGGGCAGGGTGGGTGGACTGAAGCTTTCTTT	CASSLGQGGWTEAFF
TRBD1	TRBV5-4	TRBJ1-2	many	TGTGCCAGCAGCCAGGACAGGGGGCAAAGCTATGGCTACACCTTC	CASSQDRGQSYGYTF
NA	TRBV5-4	TRBJ1-1	NA	TGTGCCAGCAGCTTGGATGGGGTCGTCACTGAAGCTTTCTTT	CASSLDGVVTEAFF
NA	TRBV5-5	TRBJ1-6	many	TGTGCCAGCAGCCCACGACACAGGGATTTGGGTTCACCCCTCCACTTT	CASSPRHRDLGSPLHF
TRBD1	TRBV7-2	TRBJ1-5	many	TGTGCCAGCAGCCCAGACAGGGTCAATCAGCCCCAGCATTTT	CASSPDRVNQPQHF
NA	TRBV6-5	TRBJ1-3	NA	TGTGCCAGCAGTTACACGGCAGCAAGTGGAAACACCATATATTTT	CASSYTAASGNTIYF
NA	TRBV7-9	TRBJ2-7	many	TGTGCCAGCAGCTTAGCAACTGGCAGCGACGAGCAGTACTTC	CASSLATGSDEQYF